This T cell receptor (beta chain) comes out of a study of T-cell memory formation after mild COVID-19. MiXCR was run by TCRdb on the 5' RACE reads, yielding one entry per CDR3 protein. Of 400,000 to 500,000 distinct CDR3 sequences in the sample, less than 25% were seen once. This CDR3 is built from 15 residues. V lost 4 bases and J lost 6; bases outside the gene matches: 8. Germline CDR1 is LGHDT and CDR2 is YNNKEL (reference sequence). The sequencing input was PBMCs or a T cell subset sorted from them (not recorded which). This sequence was found in an adult woman who had mild COVID-19 (a few samples of this study predate the infection). Cell type and time point are not known. This chain joins TRBV3-1 and TRBJ2-2; 7 bases line up with TRBD1. CDR3 nucleotides: TGTGCCAGCAGCCGGGACAGCACCGGACCCGGGGAGCTGTTTTTT. Amino acids: CASSRDSTGPGELFF.